This record concerns one TCR beta chain sequence. In its sample, this clone was seen a few times. Its target antigen remains unknown. The input lacks base qualities; no much larger clone sits a single base away. These data come from a study of T cells in localized non-small cell lung cancer (TCRdb year 2020). General notes on the study: The study analyzed T cell repertoires of hundreds of early-stage NSCLC patients, comparing tumors and uninvolved tumor-adjacent lungs. A mean age of 66.3 years was recorded for the NSCLC patients, of whom more than 120 were male and about a hundred were female. All 250 or so NSCLC patients in the cohort were treatment-naive and had localized lung tumors that were resected. Broad study findings and their caveats: A median of about 53 of the top 100 tumor clones were detected in paired uninvolved adjacent lung, and 25 to 35 of these tumor clones were also found among the top 100 clones of the paired uninvolved adjacent lung. Uninvolved tumor-adjacent lung showed the highest T cell clonality, higher than tumor, which suggests more focused antigenic responses in the uninvolved tumor-adjacent lung. Higher T cell density in blood was associated with longer overall survival, whereas higher clonality in adjacent lung was associated with shorter survival. Because multi-region sequencing of the tumors was not done, intratumor heterogeneity could not be ruled out. Because of the exploratory design, TCR variables were selected using unadjusted p-values without false-discovery rate correction.

At diagnosis, tumor, uninvolved tumor-adjacent lung and peripheral blood were collected and then preserved as a mix of FFPE and fresh-frozen material. For TCR repertoire profiling, blood samples were analyzed as peripheral blood mononuclear cells. The immunoSEQ Assay was used to sequence TCR beta CDR3 regions from DNA. The paper's processing steps were these. T cell density was computed as TCR beta template counts normalized to usable DNA estimated by amplifying housekeeping genes. Using the preseqR package, richness was estimated by extrapolating to 120,000 templates for tissue samples and 400,000 templates for PBMC samples. Clonality was taken to be one minus Pielou's evenness. Tissue-enriched TCRs were identified through differential abundance testing performed on productive amino-acid clonotypes, with a minimum total count of 5 and an alpha of 0.1. The Jaccard Index and the Morisita Overlap Index were used to quantify repertoire overlap between compartments. TCR beta CDR3s were clustered by GLIPH together with public tetramer-defined viral CDR3s, and at least three viral sequences plus V-gene enrichment were required for viral motifs. Sourced from immuneACCESS, this table was stored by TCRdb with only in-frame sequences that have V and J called. A share of the clones is absent; for the studies checked, an unresolved V gene accounts for under half, and the remainder has no known explanation. V, J and clone size were drawn from that table, and D and trimming were deduced from the DNA. The sample table shows about 52,000 clones, and around nine tenths are seen once. The ten most abundant clones make up approximately 16% of the sample.

CDR1 and CDR2 (SSHAT, FNYEAQ) derive from the germline V gene (reference sequence). Including the terminal cysteine and phenylalanine, the CDR3 comprises 14 residues. The retained sequence is limited to the CDR3, 42 bases, with the frame set at the first base. Trimming takes 8 bases off V and 0 bases off J; junction bases not matched to a gene: 2. The V and J segments used are TRBV7-7 and TRBJ2-3; 10 of the junction bases match TRBD2. This TCR was sampled from a female donor with stage II lung adenocarcinoma. Here the sequenced sample was PBMCs, taken before any cancer treatment. The CDR3 amino acid sequence is: CASGSGRSTDTQYF. The DNA sequence is given as TGTGCCAGCGGTAGCGGGAGGAGCACAGATACGCAGTATTTT. The entire variable domain, with the stretches around the CDR3 drawn from the reference TRBV7-7 and TRBJ2-3 proteins, is GAGVSQSPRYKVTKRGQDVTLRCDPISSHATLYWYQQALGQGPEFLTYFNYEAQPDKSGLPSDRFSAERPEGSISTLTIQRTEQRDSAMYRCASGSGRSTDTQYFGPGTRLTVL.